Below, 13 T cell receptor beta chains from the same sample are listed, as sequenced in a study of cytomegalovirus exposure and HLA in healthy donors. Method: immunoSEQ multiplex PCR; TCRdb's copy keeps in-frame clones and lacks some. The repertoire has tens of thousands of clones, around 89% of them found once; the top ten carry about 1.5%. The material sequenced was PBMCs. Receptors were obtained from a woman aged 18-29 years in good health and CMV-seronegative.

In DNA, the CDR3 is TGCGCCAGCACACAGGCTTTGGCCGGGGAGCTGTTTTTT. The encoded protein is CASTQALAGELFF. The rearrangement links TRBV10-1 to TRBJ2-2; TRBD1 is a possible D gene (5 bases). CDR1 is WNHNN, CDR2 SYGVQD, per germline (reference sequence). This CDR3 has 13 amino acids. Between the trimmed V and J ends, which lost 7 bases and 6 bases, there was a span of 12 bases.

The chain combines TRBV4-2 with TRBJ2-1; the D gene is possibly TRBD2 (7 bases). Trimming pared 4 bases from V and 8 bases from J, leaving 24 bases between. Germline V gene data show CDR1 as LGHNA and CDR2 as YNFKEQ. CDR3 length: 17 residues. CDR3 DNA: TGTGCCAGCAGCCCACTACCAAAGGGAGGGGGGGCCGATGAGCAGTTCTTC. Translating gives CASSPLPKGGGADEQFF.

The chain joins TRBV19 to TRBJ2-3; possibly TRBD2 for D (7 bases). The germline V gene encodes CDR1 LNHDA and CDR2 SQIVND (reference sequence). V was shortened by 7 bases and J by 0 bases, with 14 bases between the two germline ends. The CDR3 extends over 15 amino acids. The CDR3 DNA reads as TGTGCCAGTAAGAGGGGGAGGGCTAGCACAGATACGCAGTATTTT. Protein: CASKRGRASTDTQYF.

V usage is TRBV19 and J usage is TRBJ1-1; TRBD1 matches 9 bases. The V gene's germline CDR1 is LNHDA and CDR2 SQIVND (reference sequence). The V and J ends lost 7 bases and 4 bases, in that order; junction bases with no gene match: 4. CDR3 length equals 13 residues. Written as DNA, the CDR3 is TGTGCCAGTAACACAGGGGGCATCACTGAAGCTTTCTTT. Translating it yields CASNTGGITEAFF.

The rearrangement links TRBV5-1 to TRBJ2-2, with TRBD2 identical over 12 bases. Germline CDR1 is SGHRS and CDR2 is YFSETQ. The CDR3 extends over 19 amino acids. V shed 3 bases, J shed 0 bases, and the junction held 9 bases outside the gene matches. The CDR3 DNA sequence: TGCGCCAGCAGCTATGGGAGGCTAGCGGGAGGGACGAACACCGGGGAGCTGTTTTTT. Amino acids: CASSYGRLAGGTNTGELFF.

The chain is built from TRBV28 and TRBJ2-1; TRBD2 aligns across 15 bases. Losses at the gene ends were 4 bases for V and 4 bases for J; bases not matched to a gene: 5. Germline lookup yields CDR1 MDHEN and CDR2 SYDVKM. This CDR3 has 17 residues. The CDR3: CASSSGTSGGRYNEQFF. The CDR3 nucleotides read TGTGCCAGCAGTTCGGGGACTAGCGGGGGGCGTTACAATGAGCAGTTCTTC.

This clone was picked up one time. The chain couples TRBV6-1 to TRBJ2-3, with a weak D call TRBD1 (6 bases). The length of the CDR3 is 14 residues. Germline values: CDR1 MNHNS, CDR2 SASEGT. V lost 6 bases to trimming and J lost 8 bases, with 18 bases between them. The CDR3 coding sequence is TGTGCCAGCAGAGGGGCAGGGGAATGGGGTACGCAGTATTTT. As protein: CASRGAGEWGTQYF.

The chain combines TRBV9 with TRBJ1-2, with 7 bases aligning to TRBD1. The V gene's germline CDR1 is SGDLS and CDR2 YYNGEE. With V trimmed by 4 bases and J by 7 bases, 13 bases remained unmatched. This CDR3 has 15 residues. The CDR3 bases are TGTGCCAGCAGCCCACCGACAGGGCAACTGGGTGGCTACACCTTC. Its translation is CASSPPTGQLGGYTF. Full variable domain (remainder filled in from reference TRBV9 and TRBJ1-2): DSGVTQTPKHLITATGQRVTLRCSPRSGDLSVYWYQQSLDQGLQFLIQYYNGEERAKGNILERFSAQQFPDLHSELNLSSLELGDSALYFCASSPPTGQLGGYTFGSGTRLTVV.

The rearrangement links TRBV9 to TRBJ2-7; D is possibly TRBD2 (7 bases). Deletions cut 4 bases from V and 4 bases from J, with 18 bases between. This CDR3 region has 15 residues. Per the germline V gene, CDR1 is SGDLS and CDR2 is YYNGEE. The CDR3 region has the DNA TGTGCCAGCAGCCCTTCCAGGGGAGGGGCTTACGAGCAGTACTTC. Protein product: CASSPSRGGAYEQYF.

The rearrangement links TRBV6-5 to TRBJ2-7; 7 positions agree with TRBD1. V shed 7 bases, J shed 3 bases, and the junction held 12 bases outside the gene matches. Per the germline V gene, CDR1 is MNHEY and CDR2 is SVGAGI. There are 15 residues in the CDR3. CDR3 amino acids: CASIAAKTGIYEQYF. In DNA, the CDR3 is TGTGCCAGCATTGCAGCTAAGACAGGGATCTACGAGCAGTACTTC.

The rearrangement links TRBV2 to TRBJ1-2, with a tentative D call TRBD1 (5 bases). Between the trimmed V and J ends, which lost 2 bases and 8 bases, there was a span of 9 bases. The CDR3 contains 12 residues. Looked up from germline, CDR1 is SNHLY and CDR2 is FYNNEI. The CDR3 nucleotides are TGTGCCAGCAGTGAACAGGGAGGCGGCTACACCTTC. Amino acids: CASSEQGGGYTF.

The chain couples TRBV7-9 to TRBJ1-3; D is unclear. Germline CDR1 is SEHNR and CDR2 is FQNEAQ (reference sequence). Trimming took off 4 bases at V and 0 bases at J, with 7 bases between the two ends. This CDR3 is 14 amino acids long. CDR3 DNA: TGTGCCAGCAGCTCGGGGATCTCTGGAAACACCATATATTTT. As protein: CASSSGISGNTIYF.

The chain employs TRBV27 and TRBJ2-2, with D possibly TRBD1 on 6 matching bases. This CDR3 has 16 amino acids. V was clipped by 7 bases and J by 4 bases, with 19 bases between them. The V gene's germline CDR1 is MNHEY and CDR2 SMNVEV (reference sequence). CDR3 nucleotides: TGTGCCAGCACACGATCCCCGCAGGGGCTCACCGGGGAGCTGTTTTTT. It codes for CASTRSPQGLTGELFF.